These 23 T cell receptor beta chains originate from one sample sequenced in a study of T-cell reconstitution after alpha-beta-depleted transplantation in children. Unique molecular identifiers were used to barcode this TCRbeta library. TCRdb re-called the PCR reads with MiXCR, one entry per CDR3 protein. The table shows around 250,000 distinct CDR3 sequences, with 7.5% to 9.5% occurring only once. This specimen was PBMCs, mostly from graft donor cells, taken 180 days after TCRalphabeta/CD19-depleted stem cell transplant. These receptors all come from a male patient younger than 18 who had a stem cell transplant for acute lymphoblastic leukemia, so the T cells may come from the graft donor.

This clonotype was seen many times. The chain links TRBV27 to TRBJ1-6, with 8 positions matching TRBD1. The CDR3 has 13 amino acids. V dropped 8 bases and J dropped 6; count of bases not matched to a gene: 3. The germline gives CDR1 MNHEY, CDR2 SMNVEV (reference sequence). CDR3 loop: CASGTGGNSPLHF. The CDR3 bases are TGTGCCAGCGGAACAGGGGGTAATTCACCCCTCCACTTT.

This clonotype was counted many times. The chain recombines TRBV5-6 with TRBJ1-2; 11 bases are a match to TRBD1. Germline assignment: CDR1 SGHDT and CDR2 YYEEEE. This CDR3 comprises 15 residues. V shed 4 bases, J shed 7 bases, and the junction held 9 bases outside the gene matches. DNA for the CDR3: TGTGCCAGCAGCCGAAGAGGACAGGGGGCAGGTGGCTACACCTTC. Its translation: CASSRRGQGAGGYTF.

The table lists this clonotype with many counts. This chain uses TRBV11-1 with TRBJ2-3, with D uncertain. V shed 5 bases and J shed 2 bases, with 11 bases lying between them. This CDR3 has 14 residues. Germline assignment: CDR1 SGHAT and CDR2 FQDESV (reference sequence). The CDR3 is CASSLGRITDTQYF. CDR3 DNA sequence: TGTGCCAGCAGCCTAGGACGGATCACAGATACGCAGTATTTT.

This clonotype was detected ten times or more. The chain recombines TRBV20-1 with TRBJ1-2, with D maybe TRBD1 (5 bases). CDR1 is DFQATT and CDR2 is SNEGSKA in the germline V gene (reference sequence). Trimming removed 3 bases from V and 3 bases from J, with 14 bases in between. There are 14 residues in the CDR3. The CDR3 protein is CSASSDSYYYGYTF. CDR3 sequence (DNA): TGCAGTGCTAGTTCCGACAGCTATTACTATGGCTACACCTTC.

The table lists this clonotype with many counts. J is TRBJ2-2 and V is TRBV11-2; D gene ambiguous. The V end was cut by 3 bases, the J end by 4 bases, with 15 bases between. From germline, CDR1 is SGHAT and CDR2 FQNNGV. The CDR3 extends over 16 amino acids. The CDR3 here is CASSFEPLVLTGELFF. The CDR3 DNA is TGTGCCAGCAGCTTTGAACCCCTAGTACTCACCGGGGAGCTGTTTTTT.

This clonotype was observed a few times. The CDR3 DNA reads as TGTGCCAGCAGTTTGAACAGGGCAGAGACCCAGTACTTC. This translates into CASSLNRAETQYF. The chain combines TRBV28 with TRBJ2-5; maybe TRBD1 (6 bases). Trimming took 3 bases from V and 4 from J, leaving 9 bases between them. The CDR3 length is 13 residues. CDR1 is MDHEN and CDR2 is SYDVKM in the germline V gene.

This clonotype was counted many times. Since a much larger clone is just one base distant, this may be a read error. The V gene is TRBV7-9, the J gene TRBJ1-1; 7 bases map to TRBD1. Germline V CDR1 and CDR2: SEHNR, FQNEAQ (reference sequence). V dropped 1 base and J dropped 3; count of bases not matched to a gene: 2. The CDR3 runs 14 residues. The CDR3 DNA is TGTGCCAGCAGCTTAGAGACAGGGCACACTGAAGCTTTCTTT. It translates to CASSLETGHTEAFF.

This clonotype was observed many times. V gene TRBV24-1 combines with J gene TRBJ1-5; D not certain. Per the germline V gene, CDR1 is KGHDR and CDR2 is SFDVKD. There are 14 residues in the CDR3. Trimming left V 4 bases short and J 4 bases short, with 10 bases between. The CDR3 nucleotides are TGTGCCACCAGTGACTCGGACGTGAATCAGCCCCAGCATTTT. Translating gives CATSDSDVNQPQHF.

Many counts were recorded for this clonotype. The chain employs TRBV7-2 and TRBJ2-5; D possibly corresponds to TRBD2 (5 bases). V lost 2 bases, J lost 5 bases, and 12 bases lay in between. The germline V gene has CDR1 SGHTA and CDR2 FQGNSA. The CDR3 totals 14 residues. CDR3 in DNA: TGTGCCAGCAGCTTACGGCCGGACTCGGAGACCCAGTACTTC. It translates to CASSLRPDSETQYF.

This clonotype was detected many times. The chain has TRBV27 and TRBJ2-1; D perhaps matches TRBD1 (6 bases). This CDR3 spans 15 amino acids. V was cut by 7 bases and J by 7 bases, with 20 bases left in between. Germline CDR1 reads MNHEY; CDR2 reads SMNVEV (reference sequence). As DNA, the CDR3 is TGTGCCAGCACTTCCAGGGGCCTCGAGGGGAATGAGCAGTTCTTC. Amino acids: CASTSRGLEGNEQFF.

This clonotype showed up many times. The CDR3 sequence: CASRHPGALYEQYF. The CDR3 region has the DNA TGTGCCAGCAGACACCCAGGGGCCCTTTACGAGCAGTACTTC. The chain employs TRBV2 and TRBJ2-7; TRBD1 is a possible D gene (6 bases). Germline CDR1 reads SNHLY; CDR2 reads FYNNEI. V lost 6 bases, J lost 4 bases, and 16 bases lay in between. The CDR3 is made up of 14 amino acids.

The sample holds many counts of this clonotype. CDR3 sequence: CASHGRANTGELFF. CDR3 DNA sequence: TGTGCCAGCCATGGGAGGGCGAACACCGGGGAGCTGTTTTTT. This chain joins TRBV13 and TRBJ2-2, with 7 positions matching TRBD2. Trimming cost V 8 bases and J 0 bases; bases outside gene matches: 3. The CDR3 extends over 14 amino acids. Germline CDR1 PRHDT, CDR2 FYEKMQ (reference sequence).

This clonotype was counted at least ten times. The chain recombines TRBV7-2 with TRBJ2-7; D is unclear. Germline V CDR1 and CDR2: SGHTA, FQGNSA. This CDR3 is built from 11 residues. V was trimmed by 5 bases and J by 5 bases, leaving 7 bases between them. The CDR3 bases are TGTGCCAGCAGCAACCGGGACGAGCAGTACTTC. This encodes CASSNRDEQYF.

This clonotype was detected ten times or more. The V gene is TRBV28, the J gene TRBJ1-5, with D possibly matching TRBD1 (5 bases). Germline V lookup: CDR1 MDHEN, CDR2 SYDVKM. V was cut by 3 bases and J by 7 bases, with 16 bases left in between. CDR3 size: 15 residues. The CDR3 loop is CASSFHRQGSQPQHF. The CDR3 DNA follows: TGTGCCAGCAGTTTTCATCGGCAGGGTAGCCAGCCCCAGCATTTT.

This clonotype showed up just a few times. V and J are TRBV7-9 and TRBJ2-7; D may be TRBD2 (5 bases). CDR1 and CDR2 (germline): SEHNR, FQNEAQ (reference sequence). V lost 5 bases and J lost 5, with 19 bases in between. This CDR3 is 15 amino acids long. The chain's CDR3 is CASSATGEFGNEQYF. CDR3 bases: TGTGCCAGCAGCGCCACCGGGGAATTTGGGAACGAGCAGTACTTC.

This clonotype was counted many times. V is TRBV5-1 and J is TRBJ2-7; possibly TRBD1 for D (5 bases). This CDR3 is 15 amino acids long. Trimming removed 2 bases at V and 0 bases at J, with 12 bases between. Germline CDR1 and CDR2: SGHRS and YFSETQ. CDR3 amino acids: CASSFGAGSSYEQYF. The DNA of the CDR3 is TGCGCCAGCAGCTTTGGGGCAGGGTCCTCCTACGAGCAGTACTTC. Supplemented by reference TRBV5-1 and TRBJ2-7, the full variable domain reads KAGVTQTPRYLIKTRGQQVTLSCSPISGHRSVSWYQQTPGQGLQFLFEYFSETQRNKGNFPGRFSGRQFSNSRSEMNVSTLELGDSALYLCASSFGAGSSYEQYFGPGTRLTVT.

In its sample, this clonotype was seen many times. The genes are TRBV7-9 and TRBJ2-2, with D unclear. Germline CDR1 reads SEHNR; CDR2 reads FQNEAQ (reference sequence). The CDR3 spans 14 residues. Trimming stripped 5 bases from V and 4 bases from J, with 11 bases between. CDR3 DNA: TGTGCCAGCAGCGCGATGTACGTCACCGGGGAGCTGTTTTTT. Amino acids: CASSAMYVTGELFF. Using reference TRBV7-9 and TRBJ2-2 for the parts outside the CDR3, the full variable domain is DTGVSQNPRHKITKRGQNVTFRCDPISEHNRLYWYRQTLGQGPEFLTYFQNEAQLEKSRLLSDRFSAERPKGSFSTLEIQRTEQGDSAMYLCASSAMYVTGELFFGEGSRLTVL.

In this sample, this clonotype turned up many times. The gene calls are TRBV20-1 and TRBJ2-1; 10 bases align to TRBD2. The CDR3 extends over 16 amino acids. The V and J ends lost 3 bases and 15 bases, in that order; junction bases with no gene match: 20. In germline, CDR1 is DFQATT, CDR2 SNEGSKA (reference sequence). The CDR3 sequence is CSASRRVGLAGVHLFF. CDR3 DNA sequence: TGCAGTGCTAGCCGGCGGGTTGGGCTAGCGGGAGTTCATCTGTTCTTC.

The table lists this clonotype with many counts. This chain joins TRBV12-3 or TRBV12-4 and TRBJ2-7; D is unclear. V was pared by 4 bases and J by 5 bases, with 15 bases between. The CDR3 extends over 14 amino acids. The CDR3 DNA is TGTGCCAGCAGTTCCCACTCCCGTGCCCACGAGCAGTACTTC. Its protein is CASSSHSRAHEQYF.

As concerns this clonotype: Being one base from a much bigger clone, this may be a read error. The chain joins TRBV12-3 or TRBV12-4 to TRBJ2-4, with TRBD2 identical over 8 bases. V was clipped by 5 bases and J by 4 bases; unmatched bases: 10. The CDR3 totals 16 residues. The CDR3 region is CASSPGTRGGKNIQYF. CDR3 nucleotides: TGTGCCAGCAGTCCCGGGACTAGGGGGGGGAAAAACATTCAGTACTTC.

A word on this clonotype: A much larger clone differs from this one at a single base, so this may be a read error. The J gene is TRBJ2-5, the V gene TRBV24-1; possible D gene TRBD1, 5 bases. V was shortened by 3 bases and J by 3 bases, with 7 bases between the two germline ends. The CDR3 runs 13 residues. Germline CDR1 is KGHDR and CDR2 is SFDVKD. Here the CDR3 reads CATSDTREETQYF. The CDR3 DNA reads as TGTGCCACCAGTGATACCAGGGAAGAGACCCAGTACTTC.

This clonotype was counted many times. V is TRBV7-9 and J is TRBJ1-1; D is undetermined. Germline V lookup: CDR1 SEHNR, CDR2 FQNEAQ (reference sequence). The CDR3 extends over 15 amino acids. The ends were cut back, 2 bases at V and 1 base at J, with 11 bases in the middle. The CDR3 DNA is TGTGCCAGCAGCTTAAGAACCGATGGGAACACTGAAGCTTTCTTT. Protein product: CASSLRTDGNTEAFF.

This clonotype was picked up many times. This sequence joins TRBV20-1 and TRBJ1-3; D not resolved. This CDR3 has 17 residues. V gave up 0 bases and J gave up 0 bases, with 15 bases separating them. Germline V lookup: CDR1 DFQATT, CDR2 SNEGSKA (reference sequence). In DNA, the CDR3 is TGCAGTGCTAGAGATTTCGGCAGGTTCCCCTCTGGAAACACCATATATTTT. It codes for CSARDFGRFPSGNTIYF.